What follows are 14 T cell receptor beta chains derived from one specimen sequenced in a study of spatial heterogeneity in lung cancer. Time point reported: sample taken at primary tumor resection. In each case, whole RNA from tumor, nontumor lung or frozen PBMC was sequenced unsorted. TCRdb fed the 5' RACE reads into MiXCR, producing one record per CDR3 protein. The sample records about 1,900 distinct CDR3 sequences, about 8.3% being singletons. Sequencing used normal lung tissue next to the tumor, obtained at surgery. The receptors were gathered from a male donor with early-stage non-small cell lung cancer.

This clonotype was counted many times. Because the library targeted alpha chains, this beta chain is an off-target read whose size means little. The rearrangement links TRBV20-1 to TRBJ1-5, with D tentatively TRBD1 (5 bases). Germline V gene data show CDR1 as DFQATT and CDR2 as SNEGSKA (reference sequence). Trimming pared 3 bases from V and 5 bases from J, leaving 17 bases between. The CDR3 totals 15 residues. The CDR3 sequence: CSARDNSVGYQPQHF. The DNA of the CDR3 is TGCAGTGCTAGGGACAATTCGGTGGGCTATCAGCCCCAGCATTTT.

Comment on this clonotype: Little can be read into the size of this beta chain, an off-target read in a library designed for alpha chains. The V gene is TRBV9, the J gene TRBJ2-7; D may be TRBD1 or TRBD2 (8 bases each). Trimming removed 3 bases from V and 3 bases from J, with 13 bases in between. The CDR3 loop spans 14 amino acids. Germline-derived CDR1 and CDR2 are SGDLS and YYNGEE. The CDR3 region is CASSGTGTSYEQYF. The DNA for the CDR3 is TGTGCCAGCAGCGGGACAGGGACTAGCTACGAGCAGTACTTC.

This clonotype counts as medium-sized. Within a library made for alpha chains, this beta chain is off target, and its count is uninformative. The genes are TRBV6-5 and TRBJ1-6; D gene ambiguous. This CDR3 has 11 amino acids. Germline CDR1 is MNHEY and CDR2 is SVGAGI. V lost 8 bases to trimming and J lost 8 bases, with 7 bases between them. The chain's CDR3 is CASGPYSPLHF. DNA for the CDR3: TGTGCCAGCGGGCCCTATTCACCCCTCCACTTT.

This clonotype was seen ten or more times. With the library built for alpha chains, this beta chain is off target and its frequency is not meaningful. The CDR3: CASSRRLNTEAFF. DNA of the CDR3: TGTGCCAGCAGCCGCAGACTGAACACTGAAGCTTTCTTT. The J gene is TRBJ1-1, the V gene TRBV14, with D hard to call. This CDR3 has 13 residues. Germline assignment: CDR1 SGHDN and CDR2 FVKESK. V lost 4 bases to trimming and J lost 0 bases, with 6 bases between them.

This clonotype came up many times. This beta chain lies outside the target of a library built for alpha chains; its clone size means little. This rearrangement joins TRBV6-2 or TRBV6-3 to TRBJ2-7, with D perhaps TRBD1 (6 bases). The CDR3 has 13 amino acids. The germline V and J ends were trimmed by 2 bases and 6 bases, with 11 bases remaining between them. Germline-derived CDR1 and CDR2 are MNHEY and SVGEGT. In DNA, the CDR3 is TGTGCCAGCAGTTACCAACAGGGTGTCGAGCAGTACTTC. Its translation: CASSYQQGVEQYF.

By its share, this clonotype is medium-sized. This beta chain is off target for a library built for alpha chains, so its abundance means little. This rearrangement joins TRBV7-8 to TRBJ2-1; D gene unclear. The CDR3 is made up of 15 amino acids. V was trimmed by 7 bases and J by 2 bases, leaving 15 bases between them. CDR1 SGHVS and CDR2 FQNEAQ come from the germline V gene. The CDR3 bases are TGTGCCAGCACCCCCCCCTCGGGTCCCTACAATGAGCAGTTCTTC. This sequence encodes CASTPPSGPYNEQFF.

Of note for this clonotype: This beta chain is off target for a library built for alpha chains, so its abundance means little. The chain joins TRBV7-2 to TRBJ2-1; D perhaps matches TRBD2 (5 bases). This CDR3 has 15 residues. The V end was cut by 5 bases, the J end by 3 bases, with 14 bases between. Germline CDR1 reads SGHTA; CDR2 reads FQGNSA. The CDR3 is CASSPSRTGYNEQFF. CDR3 nucleotides: TGTGCCAGCAGCCCGTCCAGGACTGGCTACAATGAGCAGTTCTTC. The full variable domain, in which reference TRBV7-2 and TRBJ2-1 provide the parts outside the CDR3, is GAGVSQSPSNKVTEKGKDVELRCDPISGHTALYWYRQSLGQGLEFLIYFQGNSAPDKSGLPSDRFSAERTGGSVSTLTIQRTQQEDSAVYLCASSPSRTGYNEQFFGPGTRLTVL.

This clonotype has ten or more counts. This beta chain is a stray sequence in a library constructed for alpha chains; its clone size is not meaningful. The chain recombines TRBV20-1 with TRBJ2-7, with D perhaps matching TRBD1 or TRBD2 (5 bases each). CDR3 length equals 14 residues. Between the trimmed V and J ends, which lost 3 bases and 7 bases, there was a span of 19 bases. CDR1 is DFQATT and CDR2 is SNEGSKA in the germline V gene (reference sequence). This CDR3 reads CSARRSSGTFEQYF. DNA of the CDR3: TGCAGTGCTAGGAGGAGTTCGGGGACCTTTGAGCAGTACTTC.

This clonotype was recorded many times. With the library built for alpha chains, this beta chain is off target and its frequency is not meaningful. The V and J genes are TRBV28 and TRBJ2-1; 9 positions agree with TRBD2. The CDR3 totals 15 residues. The germline CDR1 and CDR2 sequences are MDHEN and SYDVKM. V lost 6 bases to trimming and J lost 5 bases; unmatched junction nucleotides: 8. The CDR3 nucleotides are TGTGCCAGCAGCGGTAGAGCGGGAGGCGACAATGAGCAGTTCTTC. This codes for CASSGRAGGDNEQFF.

This clonotype ranks as medium-sized. This beta chain represents an off-target read in a library built for alpha chains; its size is of limited meaning. In nucleotides, the CDR3 is TGTGCCAGCAGCTCCCGGGACAGCCGCCAAGAGACCCAGTACTTC. It specifies CASSSRDSRQETQYF. This rearrangement joins TRBV7-9 to TRBJ2-5, with 7 bases fitting TRBD1. This CDR3 is 15 amino acids long. Trimming cost V 4 bases and J 1 base; bases outside gene matches: 6. Germline V CDR1 and CDR2: SEHNR, FQNEAQ (reference sequence).

By proportion, this clonotype is medium-sized. This beta chain represents an off-target read in a library built for alpha chains; its size is of limited meaning. This chain joins TRBV6-5 and TRBJ2-7, with D tentatively TRBD1 (6 bases). V lost 0 bases and J lost 3, with 12 bases in between. The CDR3 totals 15 residues. In germline, CDR1 is MNHEY, CDR2 SVGAGI. CDR3 nucleotides: TGTGCCAGCAGTTACTCGGGGGCCCTGCTCTACGAGCAGTACTTC. Translating it yields CASSYSGALLYEQYF.

This clonotype was recorded at least ten times. The library was prepared for alpha chains; this beta chain is a stray read, so its frequency means little. V gene TRBV28 combines with J gene TRBJ1-5, with D possibly matching TRBD1 (5 bases). V shed 1 base and J shed 5 bases, with 21 bases lying between them. CDR3 length: 18 residues. Germline lookup yields CDR1 MDHEN and CDR2 SYDVKM. This CDR3 reads CASSLSWGTKGIYQPQHF. The CDR3 nucleotides read TGTGCCAGCAGTTTATCCTGGGGCACGAAGGGAATTTATCAGCCCCAGCATTTT.

This clonotype was observed a few times. Found in a library prepared for alpha chains, this beta chain is an off-target read, and its abundance has little meaning. The chain couples TRBV7-4 to TRBJ2-2; maybe TRBD1 (6 bases). In germline, CDR1 is SGHVT, CDR2 SQSDAQ. V lost 2 bases and J 3 bases, leaving 13 bases between the germline ends. CDR3 size: 16 residues. In nucleotides, the CDR3 is TGTGCCAGCAGCTTAAATATGGGGGCGGACACCGGGGAGCTGTTTTTT. It encodes CASSLNMGADTGELFF.

This clonotype is medium-sized by share. The size of this beta chain means little, since it is a stray read in a library made for alpha chains. The chain employs TRBV7-2 and TRBJ2-2; maybe TRBD1 (6 bases). Trimming took off 2 bases at V and 5 bases at J, with 12 bases between the two ends. This CDR3 contains 15 residues. Germline V gene lookup returns CDR1 SGHTA and CDR2 FQGNSA. The CDR3 DNA reads as TGTGCCAGCAGCTTAAACAGGGAAGGAACCGGGGAGCTGTTTTTT. Translating it yields CASSLNREGTGELFF.